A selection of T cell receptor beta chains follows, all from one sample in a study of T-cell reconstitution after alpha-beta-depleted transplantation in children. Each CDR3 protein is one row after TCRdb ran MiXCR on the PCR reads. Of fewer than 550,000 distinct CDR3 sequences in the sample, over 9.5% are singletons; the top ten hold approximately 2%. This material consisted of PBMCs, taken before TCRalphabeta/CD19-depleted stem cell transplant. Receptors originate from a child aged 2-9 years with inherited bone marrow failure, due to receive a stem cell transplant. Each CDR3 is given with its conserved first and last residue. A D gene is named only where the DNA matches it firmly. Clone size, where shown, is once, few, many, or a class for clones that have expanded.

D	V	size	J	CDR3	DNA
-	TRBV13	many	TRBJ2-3	CASSLALGPSTDTQYF	TGTGCCAGCAGCCTGGCCCTGGGCCCTAGCACAGATACGCAGTATTTT
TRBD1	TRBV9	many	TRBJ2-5	CASSFRGIQETQYF	TGTGCCAGCAGCTTCAGGGGGATCCAAGAGACCCAGTACTTC
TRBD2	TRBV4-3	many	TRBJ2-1	CASSQEAASGSYNEQFF	TGCGCCAGCAGCCAAGAAGCTGCTAGCGGGAGCTACAATGAGCAGTTCTTC
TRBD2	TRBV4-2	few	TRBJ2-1	CASSPTSGKVVYNEQFF	TGTGCCAGCAGCCCGACTAGCGGGAAAGTCGTCTACAATGAGCAGTTCTTC
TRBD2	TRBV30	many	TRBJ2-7	CASNQGTRAYEQYF	TGTGCCTCCAACCAGGGGACTAGGGCCTACGAGCAGTACTTC
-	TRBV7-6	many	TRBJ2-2	CASSPEWDGNTGELFF	TGTGCCAGCAGCCCTGAATGGGACGGGAACACCGGGGAGCTGTTTTTT
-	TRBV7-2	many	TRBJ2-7	CASSLVGLGGEQYF	TGTGCCAGCAGCTTAGTTGGGTTGGGGGGCGAGCAGTACTTC
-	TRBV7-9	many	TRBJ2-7	CASSLEPWGSTGQYF	TGTGCCAGCAGCTTAGAGCCCTGGGGGAGTACCGGGCAGTACTTC
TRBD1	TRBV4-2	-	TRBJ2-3	CASSGTGASFDTQYF	TGTGCCAGCAGCGGGACAGGGGCGAGCTTTGATACGCAGTATTTT
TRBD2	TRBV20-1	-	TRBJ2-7	CSARGRLAGASYEQYF	TGCAGTGCTAGGGGCAGACTAGCGGGAGCTTCCTACGAGCAGTACTTC
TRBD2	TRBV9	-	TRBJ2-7	CASSSPLAGGIPLGNEQYF	TGTGCCAGCAGCAGCCCTCTAGCGGGAGGGATCCCCTTAGGGAATGAGCAGTACTTC
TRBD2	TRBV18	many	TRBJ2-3	CASSPLAGGSSTDTQYF	TGTGCCAGCTCACCACTAGCGGGAGGATCTAGCACAGATACGCAGTATTTT
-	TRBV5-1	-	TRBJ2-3	CASSLWEVTDTQYF	TGCGCCAGCAGCTTGTGGGAGGTCACAGATACGCAGTATTTT
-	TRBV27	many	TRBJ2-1	CASSPDPGGHEQFF	TGTGCCAGCAGTCCGGACCCCGGAGGGCATGAGCAGTTCTTC
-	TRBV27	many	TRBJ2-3	CASSARDFTDTQYF	TGTGCCAGCAGTGCACGGGACTTCACAGATACGCAGTATTTT
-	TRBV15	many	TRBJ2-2	CATNWGTGTGELFF	TGTGCCACCAATTGGGGAACGGGGACCGGGGAGCTGTTTTTT
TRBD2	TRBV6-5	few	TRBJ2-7	CASSYSGRSVYEQYF	TGTGCCAGCAGCTATAGCGGGAGGTCCGTCTACGAGCAGTACTTC
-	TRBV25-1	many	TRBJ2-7	CASSESKESYEQYF	TGTGCCAGCAGTGAATCGAAAGAAAGCTACGAGCAGTACTTC
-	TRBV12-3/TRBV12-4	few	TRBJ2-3	CASSPKSDTQYF	TGTGCCAGCAGTCCCAAATCAGATACGCAGTATTTT
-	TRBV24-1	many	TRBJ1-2	CATSNTEEVKGYTF	TGTGCCACCTCAAACACGGAGGAGGTGAAAGGCTACACCTTC
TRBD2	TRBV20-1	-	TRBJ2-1	CSARVRRLAGAPHSYNEQFF	TGCAGTGCTAGAGTCCGTAGACTAGCGGGAGCACCCCACTCCTACAATGAGCAGTTCTTC
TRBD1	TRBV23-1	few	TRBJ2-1	CASSQCRSRQGDGEQFF	TGCGCCAGCAGTCAATGTCGAAGTAGACAGGGGGACGGTGAGCAGTTCTTC
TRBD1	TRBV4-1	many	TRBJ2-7	CASSFSIRDRGLYEQYF	TGCGCCAGCAGCTTCTCCATCCGGGACAGGGGGTTGTACGAGCAGTACTTC
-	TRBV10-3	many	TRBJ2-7	CAISPSSGSYEQYF	TGTGCCATCAGCCCCTCGAGCGGCTCCTACGAGCAGTACTTC
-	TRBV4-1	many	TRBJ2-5	CASSQLSAQETQYF	TGCGCCAGCAGCCAACTGTCAGCTCAAGAGACCCAGTACTTC
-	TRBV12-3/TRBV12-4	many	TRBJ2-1	CASSHRIF	TGTGCCAGCAGTCATCGGATCTTC
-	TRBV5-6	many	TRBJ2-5	CASSGGAGSFIETQYF	TGTGCCAGCAGCGGGGGGGCAGGGTCGTTTATAGAGACCCAGTACTTC
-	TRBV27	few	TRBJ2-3	CASRHTQTSTDTQYF	TGTGCCAGCAGACACACACAGACTAGCACAGATACGCAGTATTTT
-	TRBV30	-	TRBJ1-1	CAWSVSVNTEAFF	TGTGCCTGGAGTGTTTCGGTGAACACTGAAGCTTTCTTT
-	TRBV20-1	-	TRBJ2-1	CSASIPGGGNEQFF	TGCAGTGCTAGTATTCCTGGAGGGGGGAATGAGCAGTTCTTC
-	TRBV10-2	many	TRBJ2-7	CASGYGSSLDEQYF	TGCGCCAGCGGCTACGGATCCTCCCTTGACGAGCAGTACTTC
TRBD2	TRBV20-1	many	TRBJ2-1	CSASGLAGSSYNEQFF	TGCAGTGCTAGTGGACTAGCGGGGAGCTCCTACAATGAGCAGTTCTTC
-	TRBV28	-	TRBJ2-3	CASSLSFFGGSDTQYF	TGTGCCAGCAGTTTAAGTTTTTTCGGGGGATCAGATACGCAGTATTTT
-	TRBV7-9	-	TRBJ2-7	CASSLVQYEQYF	TGTGCCAGCAGCTTAGTACAGTACGAGCAGTACTTC
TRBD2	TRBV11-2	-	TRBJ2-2	CASSRSTSGRVGNTGELFF	TGTGCCAGCAGCCGATCGACTAGCGGGAGGGTCGGGAACACCGGGGAGCTGTTTTTT
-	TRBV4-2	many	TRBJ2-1	CASSQHSYNEQFF	TGTGCCAGCAGCCAACATTCCTACAATGAGCAGTTCTTC
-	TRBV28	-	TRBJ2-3	CASSLGGLMNTDTQYF	TGTGCCAGCAGTTTGGGGGGCCTGATGAACACAGATACGCAGTATTTT
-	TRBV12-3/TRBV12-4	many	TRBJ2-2	CASSPITGLRPGELFF	TGTGCCAGCAGCCCCATTACGGGACTGCGGCCCGGGGAGCTGTTTTTT
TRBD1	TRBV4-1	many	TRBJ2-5	CASSPPGTGETQYF	TGCGCCAGCAGCCCACCCGGGACAGGGGAGACCCAGTACTTC
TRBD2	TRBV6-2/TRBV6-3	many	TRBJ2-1	CASTPLAGTAYEQFF	TGTGCCAGCACTCCACTAGCGGGAACTGCGTATGAGCAGTTCTTC
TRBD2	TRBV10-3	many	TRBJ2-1	CAISTKRELLFF	TGTGCCATCAGTACCAAGCGGGAGTTACTGTTCTTC
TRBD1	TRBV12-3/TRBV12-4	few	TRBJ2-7	CASSWDSNSYEQYF	TGTGCCAGCAGTTGGGACAGTAACTCCTACGAGCAGTACTTC
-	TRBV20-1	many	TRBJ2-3	CSVTRTDTQYF	TGCAGTGTCACCAGGACAGATACGCAGTATTTT
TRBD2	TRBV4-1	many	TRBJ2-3	CASSQDPSQGWSGSQTDTQYF	TGCGCCAGCAGCCAAGATCCGTCCCAGGGTTGGAGCGGGAGCCAAACAGATACGCAGTATTTT
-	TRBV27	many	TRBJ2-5	CASSSPSGGPQETQYF	TGTGCCAGCAGTTCCCCCTCCGGGGGCCCCCAAGAGACCCAGTACTTC
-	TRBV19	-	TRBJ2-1	CASTGLDRIGGQFF	TGTGCCAGTACGGGGCTCGACAGGATCGGCGGACAGTTCTTC
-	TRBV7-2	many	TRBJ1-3	CASSFGWGANGNTIYF	TGTGCCAGCAGCTTCGGTTGGGGGGCCAATGGAAACACCATATATTTT
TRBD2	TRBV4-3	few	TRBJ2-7	CASSLSGGFMDEQYF	TGCGCCAGCAGCCTATCGGGGGGTTTTATGGACGAGCAGTACTTC
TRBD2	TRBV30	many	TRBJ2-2	CAWSVLLAGRELFF	TGTGCCTGGAGTGTACTATTAGCGGGAAGGGAGCTGTTTTTT
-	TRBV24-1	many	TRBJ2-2	CATSTIAVRDTGELFF	TGTGCCACCAGTACTATAGCGGTCAGGGACACCGGGGAGCTGTTTTTT
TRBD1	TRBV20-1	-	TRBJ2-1	CSARDRMTGGFYNEQFF	TGCAGTGCTAGAGATCGGATGACAGGGGGATTCTACAATGAGCAGTTCTTC
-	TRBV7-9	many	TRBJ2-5	CASSLVVWRIGGKMTQYF	TGTGCCAGCAGCTTAGTCGTATGGCGTATTGGGGGAAAAATGACCCAGTACTTC
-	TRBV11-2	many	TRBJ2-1	CASSLEQPVYNEQFF	TGTGCCAGCAGCTTAGAACAGCCCGTCTACAATGAGCAGTTCTTC
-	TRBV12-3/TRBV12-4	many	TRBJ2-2	CASRLGGTNTGELFF	TGTGCCAGCAGATTAGGGGGGACGAACACCGGGGAGCTGTTTTTT
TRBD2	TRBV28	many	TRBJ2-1	CASTEGTSGRAFYEQFF	TGTGCCAGCACGGAGGGGACTAGCGGGAGGGCGTTCTATGAGCAGTTCTTC
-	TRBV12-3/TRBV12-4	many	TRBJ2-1	CASSSPWAEAEQFF	TGTGCCAGCAGTTCCCCTTGGGCCGAAGCTGAGCAGTTCTTC
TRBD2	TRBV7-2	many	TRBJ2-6	CASSSAGSGANVLTF	TGTGCCAGCAGCTCAGCGGGATCTGGGGCCAACGTCCTGACTTTC
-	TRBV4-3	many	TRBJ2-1	CASSLNPVVADNEQFF	TGCGCCAGCAGCCTGAACCCGGTGGTAGCGGACAATGAGCAGTTCTTC
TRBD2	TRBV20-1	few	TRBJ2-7	CSALALAGARYEQYF	TGCAGTGCCCTCGCCCTAGCGGGAGCCCGCTACGAGCAGTACTTC